These 9 T cell receptor beta chains were sequenced from one sample in a study of T cells in Graves' hyperthyroidism and ophthalmopathy. Researchers amplified the TCR beta CDR3 regions from RNA transcripts. First-round RT-PCR with HTBI primers amplified the TCR CDR3 region. TCRdb reprocessed the multiplex PCR reads via MiXCR and lists one record per CDR3 protein. The sample has under 400,000 distinct CDR3 sequences; approximately 16% are singletons. The sample consisted of blood. These receptors were taken from a woman aged 55-75 years with Graves' ophthalmopathy.

This clonotype has more than one count but fewer than ten. This CDR3 reads CASSMRMNTEAFF. CDR3 nucleotide sequence: TGTGCCAGTAGTATGAGGATGAACACTGAAGCTTTCTTT. The chain carries TRBV19 and TRBJ1-1; unclear D gene. V shed 3 bases and J shed 0 bases, with 5 bases lying between them. The CDR3 runs to 13 residues. Germline CDR1 and CDR2: LNHDA and SQIVND (reference sequence).

This clonotype was seen a handful of times. The CDR3 loop is CASRGRPHEQYF. DNA of the CDR3: TGTGCCAGCAGAGGCAGGCCCCACGAGCAGTACTTC. This chain links TRBV28 with TRBJ2-7; D ambiguous. Trimming removed 6 bases from V and 5 bases from J, with 11 bases in between. The CDR3 sequence is 12 residues long. From germline, CDR1 is MDHEN and CDR2 SYDVKM.

The sample holds many counts of this clonotype. The rearrangement links TRBV11-2 to TRBJ2-2; 8 bases map to TRBD2. Losses at the gene ends were 5 bases for V and 8 bases for J; bases not matched to a gene: 7. The CDR3 spans 14 residues. Germline V gives CDR1 SGHAT, CDR2 FQNNGV. The CDR3 bases are TGTGCCAGCAGCCCAGCGGGGGTTAGGGGGGAGCTGTTTTTT. Translating gives CASSPAGVRGELFF.

This clonotype occurred many times. The chain employs TRBV11-2 and TRBJ2-1, with D perhaps TRBD2 (6 bases). The CDR3 has 15 amino acids. From germline, CDR1 is SGHAT and CDR2 FQNNGV. The V end lost 1 base, the J end lost 6 bases, and 13 bases lay between the germline ends. The CDR3 protein is CASSLGVGGTNEQFF. CDR3 DNA sequence: TGTGCCAGCAGCTTAGGGGTCGGCGGGACCAATGAGCAGTTCTTC. The full variable domain, its missing parts supplied by reference TRBV11-2 and TRBJ2-1, is EAGVAQSPRYKIIEKRQSVAFWCNPISGHATLYWYQQILGQGPKLLIQFQNNGVVDDSQLPKDRFSAERLKGVDSTLKIQPAKLEDSAVYLCASSLGVGGTNEQFFGPGTRLTVL.

The V gene is TRBV7-9, the J gene TRBJ2-2; D is ambiguous. Trimming left V 5 bases short and J 0 bases short, with 13 bases between. The CDR3 runs 16 residues. Germline values: CDR1 SEHNR, CDR2 FQNEAQ (reference sequence). The CDR3 DNA sequence: TGTGCCAGCAGCCCATTCGACATAACGAACACCGGGGAGCTGTTTTTT. Amino acids: CASSPFDITNTGELFF.

The V gene is TRBV7-8, the J gene TRBJ1-2, with D uncertain. V dropped 1 base and J dropped 7 bases, with 10 bases sitting between them. CDR3 length equals 13 residues. Germline CDR1 reads SGHVS; CDR2 reads FQNEAQ. The CDR3 DNA reads TGTGCCAGCAGCTTAGAGAACGGACGTGGCTACACCTTC. Amino acids: CASSLENGRGYTF.

As for this clonotype: This clone may be a read error of a much larger clone one base away. The rearrangement uses TRBV27 and TRBJ2-5; the D gene is possibly TRBD2 (5 bases). The CDR3 covers 14 residues. From germline, CDR1 is MNHEY and CDR2 SMNVEV (reference sequence). CDR3 coding DNA: TGTGCCAGCAGTTTACGGACGGACGGGGAGACCCGGTACTTC. It translates to CASSLRTDGETRYF.

This clonotype has just a few counts. The rearrangement links TRBV7-9 to TRBJ2-1; 9 bases agree with TRBD2. Germline-derived CDR1 and CDR2 are SEHNR and FQNEAQ (reference sequence). This CDR3 is 17 amino acids long. Trimming cost V 6 bases and J 5 bases; bases outside gene matches: 14. CDR3 in DNA: TGTGCCAGCAGACCGAAGGGGGGGGTAGCGGGAGACAATGAGCAGTTCTTC. Its protein is CASRPKGGVAGDNEQFF.

In its sample, this clonotype was seen many times. The J gene is TRBJ1-2, the V gene TRBV7-9; D is ambiguous. This CDR3 is built from 13 residues. CDR1 and CDR2 from the germline V gene are SEHNR and FQNEAQ (reference sequence). Deletions cut 2 bases from V and 5 bases from J, with 9 bases between. The CDR3 bases are TGTGCCAGCAGCTTACTGTCAGAATATGGCTACACCTTC. Residues: CASSLLSEYGYTF. Full variable domain (outside the CDR3, taken from reference TRBV7-9 and TRBJ1-2): DTGVSQNPRHKITKRGQNVTFRCDPISEHNRLYWYRQTLGQGPEFLTYFQNEAQLEKSRLLSDRFSAERPKGSFSTLEIQRTEQGDSAMYLCASSLLSEYGYTFGSGTRLTVV.